Listed below are T cell receptor beta chains from one sample, sequenced in a study of T cell repertoires in cytomegalovirus infection. Via MiXCR, TCRdb re-called the reads, giving one row per CDR3 protein. The sample lists 50,000 to 65,000 distinct CDR3 sequences; over 15% were seen once. Their specific antigens are unknown. This material consisted of CD8+ T cells from cultured PBMCs, taken from culture after CMV antigen stimulation. The receptors were sampled from a human donor in good health (CMV status not recorded). Some clones in this sample may be carry-over from other donors' samples. Each CDR3 is given without its conserved first and last residue.

V | CDR3
TRBV7-9 | ASSLQSRSSGANVLT
TRBV7-6 | ASSLGPGGGTYEQY
TRBV19 | ASHRDGQMNTEAF
TRBV28 | ASSFPGVADTQY
TRBV20-1 | SAVGTDNQPQH
TRBV6-6 | ASSPRTVMNTEAF
TRBV11-2 | ASSLLGLEQY
TRBV4-3 | ASSQNGIAEAF
TRBV5-8 | ASSLAGTVNTEAF
TRBV6-5 | ASSYRGEPDEQY
TRBV12-3/TRBV12-4 | ASTEGGDTQY
TRBV12-5 | ASGIGTRPYEQY
TRBV6-5 | ASSGQGNEQF
TRBV7-2 | ASSLEGYANEQF
TRBV7-9 | ASSFRPYNEQF
TRBV14 | ASSQRQSSYNEQF
TRBV29-1 | SAQGPSRARNFYNEQF
TRBV15 | ATSRDDRGTDTQY
TRBV7-8 | ASSFFQGKDQPQH
TRBV3-1 | ASSQGRQMNTEAF
TRBV7-6 | ASSLGALAGTEQF
TRBV12-3/TRBV12-4 | ASSSTGTGAYEQY
TRBV28 | ASIPGRTRNSPLH